This T cell receptor (beta chain) was observed in a study of cytomegalovirus exposure and HLA in healthy donors. About the research overall: In an early release, HLA-typed donors contributed tens of millions of unique TCR sequences.

CDR1 is SGHNT and CDR2 is YYREEE in the germline V gene (reference sequence). The CDR3 is made up of 16 amino acids. With 1 base clipped from V and 2 bases from J, the junction kept 3 bases outside the gene matches. Study observations and caveats: A few CMV-associated chains were confirmed in vitro to be specific for CMV antigens. Presence/absence analyses rested on an assumption that sequencing depth was roughly uniform across donors.

This clone has only a few counts. The antigen is unknown. Likely unrecorded immune exposures existed in these nominally healthy donors. Amplification used 60 Vbeta primers and 13 Jbeta primers. The method was immunoSEQ multiplex PCR; TCRdb's version includes in-frame clones alone and lacks a portion of them. The table lists under 80,000 clones, about four fifths of them singletons. V usage is TRBV5-4 and J usage is TRBJ2-2; 9 nucleotides match TRBD2. This clonotype originated in a woman in her thirties in good health and CMV-seronegative. Sequencing was performed on PBMCs. CDR3 residues: CASSLLAGQNTGELFF. The CDR3 nucleotides read TGTGCCAGCAGCTTGCTAGCGGGACAAAACACCGGGGAGCTGTTTTTT.